The 17 T cell receptor beta chains reported below all come from one sample, sequenced in a study of beta chain features in type 1 diabetes. TCRB transcripts that were expressed got sequenced, as all of the isolated RNA had been reverse transcribed. The protocol was immunoSEQ multiplex PCR, while the TCRdb copy is restricted to in-frame clones and leaves out a portion. This sample has about 900,000 clones, with under 20% found just once. Sequenced material: naive CD4+ T cells from blood. The receptors shown here come from a woman aged 18-35 years in good health.

The rearrangement links TRBV2 to TRBJ1-1; D is perhaps TRBD1 (6 bases). V lost 7 bases, J lost 1 base, and 10 bases lay in between. This CDR3 contains 13 residues. Germline V gene data show CDR1 as SNHLY and CDR2 as FYNNEI. The CDR3 nucleotides are TGTGCCAGCAAACGGACAGAGAACACTGAAGCTTTCTTT. It is translated as CASKRTENTEAFF.

The CDR3: CASSSTFSADTQYF. CDR3 DNA: TGTGCCAGCAGCTCGACTTTTAGTGCAGATACGCAGTATTTT. The chain couples TRBV7-2 to TRBJ2-3; D is undetermined. This CDR3 is 14 amino acids long. V dropped 4 bases and J dropped 4 bases, with 12 bases sitting between them. Germline V gene data show CDR1 as SGHTA and CDR2 as FQGNSA.

This clone has just a few counts. The chain carries TRBV5-1 and TRBJ2-7, with 13 bases lining up with TRBD2. This CDR3 is 14 amino acids long. V dropped 7 bases and J dropped 4; count of bases not matched to a gene: 5. CDR1 is SGHRS, CDR2 YFSETQ, per germline. Here the CDR3 reads CASGRTSGSYEQYF. The DNA of the CDR3 is TGCGCCAGCGGCCGGACTAGCGGGAGTTACGAGCAGTACTTC.

This chain connects TRBV10-3 to TRBJ1-2; D uncertain. From germline, CDR1 is ENHRY and CDR2 SYGVKD. Deletions cut 4 bases from V and 7 bases from J, with 16 bases between. The CDR3 is made up of 14 amino acids. CDR3 sequence (DNA): TGTGCCATCAGTGGGGTGCCCTTCTCCATTGGCTACACCTTC. Protein sequence: CAISGVPFSIGYTF.

This chain uses TRBV7-9 with TRBJ1-2; the match to TRBD1 covers 10 bases. The V gene end was trimmed by 5 bases and the J gene end by 8 bases; junction bases not matched to a gene: 8. Germline values: CDR1 SEHNR, CDR2 FQNEAQ (reference sequence). The CDR3 covers 14 residues. The CDR3 nucleotides read TGTGCCAGCAGCGGAGGACAGGGGGTCGGAGGCTACACCTTC. Translated, it gives CASSGGQGVGGYTF.

As to this clone: The same CDR3 arises from other DNA sequences in this sample as well. This chain links TRBV28 with TRBJ2-7; D not certain. Germline V gene data show CDR1 as MDHEN and CDR2 as SYDVKM. This CDR3 comprises 12 residues. V was pared by 1 base and J by 3 bases, with 4 bases between. In nucleotides, the CDR3 is TGTGCCAGCAGTTTATCCGACTACGAGCAGTACTTC. It specifies CASSLSDYEQYF.

The rearrangement uses TRBV28 and TRBJ2-3; 16 bases fit TRBD2. Germline-derived CDR1 and CDR2 are MDHEN and SYDVKM. The ends lost 5 bases at V and 5 bases at J; junction bases unmatched: 7. The CDR3 is 17 amino acids. CDR3 sequence (DNA): TGTGCCAGCAGTGCTCCGGGACTAGCGGGAGGGCAAGATACGCAGTATTTT. It yields the protein CASSAPGLAGGQDTQYF.

This clone showed up just a few times. This chain uses TRBV28 with TRBJ2-2; D uncertain. CDR3 length: 13 residues. The germline gives CDR1 MDHEN, CDR2 SYDVKM. The V end was cut by 6 bases, the J end by 5 bases, with 10 bases between. CDR3 DNA: TGTGCCAGCAGGAACGGATGGACCGGGGAGCTGTTTTTT. It translates to CASRNGWTGELFF.

This clone came up a few times. The DNA for the CDR3 is TGTGCCAGCAGCCAAGAAGCCTTAAATGAAAAACTGTTTTTT. Translating gives CASSQEALNEKLFF. The genes are TRBV4-2 and TRBJ1-4; D uncertain. The CDR3 spans 14 residues. Germline CDR1 is LGHNA and CDR2 is YNFKEQ. Trimming took 0 bases from V and 5 from J, leaving 7 bases between them.

The V and J genes are TRBV2 and TRBJ2-3; 8 nucleotides agree with TRBD1. Trimming took 7 bases from V and 4 from J; bases not matched to a gene: 10. Per germline, CDR1 SNHLY and CDR2 FYNNEI. The CDR3 totals 15 residues. In DNA, the CDR3 is TGTGCCAGCAAAAAAGAGGGACAGGCGGCAGATACGCAGTATTTT. Translation: CASKKEGQAADTQYF. Filled out from reference TRBV2 and TRBJ2-3, the complete variable domain reads EPEVTQTPSHQVTQMGQEVILRCVPISNHLYFYWYRQILGQKVEFLVSFYNNEISEKSEIFDDQFSVERPDGSNFTLKIRSTKLEDSAMYFCASKKEGQAADTQYFGPGTRLTVL.

This clone was observed a few times. V usage is TRBV4-2 and J usage is TRBJ2-4; D remains unclear. The V end was cut by 0 bases, the J end by 0 bases, with 12 bases between. The CDR3 covers 17 residues. CDR1 LGHNA and CDR2 YNFKEQ come from the germline V gene. CDR3 DNA sequence: TGTGCCAGCAGCCAAGACCGACGGTTCTTAGCCAAAAACATTCAGTACTTC. Protein sequence: CASSQDRRFLAKNIQYF.

This clone showed up just a few times. The chain combines TRBV4-1 with TRBJ2-5; 8 bases align to TRBD1. J was trimmed by 5 bases and V by 2 bases; bases with no gene match: 7. CDR3 length: 15 amino acids. Germline-derived CDR1 and CDR2 are MGHRA and YSYEKL. Here the CDR3 DNA reads TGCGCCAGCAGCCAAACCGGGACAGGCAGCGAGACCCAGTACTTC. Its protein product is CASSQTGTGSETQYF.

The V gene is TRBV5-4, the J gene TRBJ2-5; a weak D match, TRBD2 (5 bases). The CDR3 loop spans 14 amino acids. In germline, CDR1 is SGHNT, CDR2 YYREEE (reference sequence). Trimming cost V 1 base and J 5 bases, with 12 bases left between them. CDR3 DNA: TGTGCCAGCAGCTTGACAGCGTCGGGGGAGACCCAGTACTTC. Translated, it gives CASSLTASGETQYF.

This clone was seen at least ten times. The V and J genes are TRBV23-1 and TRBJ2-3; D perhaps matches TRBD1 (5 bases). TRBV23-1 counts as an open reading frame of uncertain function. CDR3 length equals 15 residues. The V end was cut by 0 bases, the J end by 2 bases, with 9 bases between. Written as DNA, the CDR3 is TGCGCCAGCAGTCAATCTACAGGAATCACAGATACGCAGTATTTT. Protein: CASSQSTGITDTQYF.

This clone was counted between two and nine times. This chain joins TRBV2 and TRBJ2-1; no clear D. The V end was cut by 4 bases, the J end by 6 bases, with 13 bases between. There are 14 residues in the CDR3. Germline CDR1 is SNHLY and CDR2 is FYNNEI. The CDR3 DNA reads as TGTGCCAGCAGTGGGAGCCGGTCTGGCAATGAGCAGTTCTTC. Protein sequence: CASSGSRSGNEQFF.

V usage is TRBV18 and J usage is TRBJ1-4, with 7 bases that match TRBD1. Germline V gene lookup returns CDR1 KGHSH and CDR2 LQKENI. CDR3 length equals 15 residues. Unmatched junction bases numbered 5, after V lost 2 bases and J lost 5 bases. CDR3 coding DNA: TGTGCCAGCTCACCATGGCAGGGGGTGAATGAAAAACTGTTTTTT. Protein: CASSPWQGVNEKLFF.

This clone was counted only a few times. Other DNA sequences in the sample encode the same CDR3. V is TRBV28 and J is TRBJ2-7; perhaps TRBD1 as D (6 bases). V lost 5 bases and J 6 bases, leaving 8 bases between the germline ends. In germline, CDR1 is MDHEN, CDR2 SYDVKM. CDR3 length: 11 amino acids. CDR3 sequence: CASSLRGEQYF. CDR3 sequence (DNA): TGTGCCAGCAGTCTCAGGGGCGAGCAGTACTTC.